The table lists the clone carrying this T cell receptor (beta chain) with a few counts. The data belong to a study of beta chain features in type 1 diabetes. The investigators reverse transcribed all of the isolated RNA, so they sequenced expressed TCRB transcripts. TCRdb's table, derived via immunoSEQ multiplex PCR, lists solely in-frame clones and lacks some. The data show 300,000 to 400,000 clones, less than 9.5% seen once. Sequencing was carried out using central memory CD4+ T cells from blood. This receptor was obtained from a woman aged 18-29 years in good health.

The CDR3 sequence is CASSSQGNEQYF. The CDR3 nucleotides are TGTGCCAGCAGTTCACAGGGGAACGAGCAGTACTTC. This chain uses TRBV27 with TRBJ2-7; TRBD1 matches 7 bases. Germline values: CDR1 MNHEY, CDR2 SMNVEV (reference sequence). After removal of 4 bases from V and 5 bases from J, the junction contained 2 bases not matched to a gene. The CDR3 covers 12 residues.